Reported below is one T cell receptor beta chain. Its matching antigen is unknown. The data were obtained in a study of OX40 agonist ivuxolimab in advanced cancers. Study results and caveats: At doses 0.1 to 3.0 mg/kg, CD4+ and CD8+ clones expanded.

V lost 9 bases, J lost 0 bases, and 6 bases lay in between. Germline values: CDR1 LNHDA, CDR2 SQIVND (reference sequence). The CDR3 sequence is 13 residues long. Sequencing used immunoSEQ multiplex PCR; TCRdb keeps in-frame clones, though not all of them. This table holds 70,000 or so clones, 85% found once. Sequences were derived from CD4+ or CD8+ T cells sorted from blood, sampled in a trial of the OX40 agonist ivuxolimab. The clonotype originates from an adult with an advanced solid tumor such as melanoma, head and neck, liver or kidney cancer. V usage is TRBV19 and J usage is TRBJ2-6; D uncertain. The CDR3 DNA is TGTGCCAGGAGAAACTCTGGGGCCAACGTCCTGACTTTC. This translates into CARRNSGANVLTF.